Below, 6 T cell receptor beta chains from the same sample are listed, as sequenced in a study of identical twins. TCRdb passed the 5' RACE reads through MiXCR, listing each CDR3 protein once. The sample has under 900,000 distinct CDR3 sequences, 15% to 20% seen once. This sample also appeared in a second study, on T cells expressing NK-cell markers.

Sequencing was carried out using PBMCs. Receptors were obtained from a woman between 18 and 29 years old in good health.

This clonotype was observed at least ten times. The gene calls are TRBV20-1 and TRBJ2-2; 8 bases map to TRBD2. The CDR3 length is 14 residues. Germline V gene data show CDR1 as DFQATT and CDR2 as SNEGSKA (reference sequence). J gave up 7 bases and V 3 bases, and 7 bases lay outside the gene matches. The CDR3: CSASPSGSYGELFF. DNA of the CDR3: TGCAGTGCTAGCCCCAGCGGGAGTTACGGGGAGCTGTTTTTT.

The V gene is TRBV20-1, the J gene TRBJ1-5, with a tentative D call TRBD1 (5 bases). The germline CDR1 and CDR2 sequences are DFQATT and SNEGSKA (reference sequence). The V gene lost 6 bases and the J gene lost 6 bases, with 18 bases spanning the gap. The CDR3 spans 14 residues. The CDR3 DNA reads TGCAGTGCACCAGTGACTGGGGGGATTCAGCCCCAGCATTTT. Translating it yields CSAPVTGGIQPQHF.

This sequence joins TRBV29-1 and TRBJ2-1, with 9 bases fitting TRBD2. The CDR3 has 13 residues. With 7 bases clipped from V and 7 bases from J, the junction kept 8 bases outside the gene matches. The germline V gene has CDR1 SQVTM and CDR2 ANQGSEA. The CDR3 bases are TGCAGCGCTAATAGCGGGGGTAGGAATGAGCAGTTCTTC. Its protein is CSANSGGRNEQFF.

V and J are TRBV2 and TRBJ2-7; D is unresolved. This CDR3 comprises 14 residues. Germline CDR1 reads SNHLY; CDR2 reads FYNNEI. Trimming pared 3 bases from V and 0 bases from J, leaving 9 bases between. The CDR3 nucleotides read TGTGCCAGCAGTGAGGTTGGTTCCTCCTACGAGCAGTACTTC. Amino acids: CASSEVGSSYEQYF.

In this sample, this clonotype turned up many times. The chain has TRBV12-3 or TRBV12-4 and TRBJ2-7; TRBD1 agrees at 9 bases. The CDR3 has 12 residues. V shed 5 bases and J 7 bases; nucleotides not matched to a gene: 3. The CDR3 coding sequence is TGTGCCAGCAGTGGGACAGGGCGGGAGCAGTACTTC. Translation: CASSGTGREQYF.

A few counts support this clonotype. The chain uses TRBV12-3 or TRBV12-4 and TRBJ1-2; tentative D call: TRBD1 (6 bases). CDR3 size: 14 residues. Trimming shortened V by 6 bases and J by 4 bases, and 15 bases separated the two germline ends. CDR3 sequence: CASRPSTGVYGYTF. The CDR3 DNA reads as TGTGCCAGCAGGCCCTCGACAGGCGTCTATGGCTACACCTTC.